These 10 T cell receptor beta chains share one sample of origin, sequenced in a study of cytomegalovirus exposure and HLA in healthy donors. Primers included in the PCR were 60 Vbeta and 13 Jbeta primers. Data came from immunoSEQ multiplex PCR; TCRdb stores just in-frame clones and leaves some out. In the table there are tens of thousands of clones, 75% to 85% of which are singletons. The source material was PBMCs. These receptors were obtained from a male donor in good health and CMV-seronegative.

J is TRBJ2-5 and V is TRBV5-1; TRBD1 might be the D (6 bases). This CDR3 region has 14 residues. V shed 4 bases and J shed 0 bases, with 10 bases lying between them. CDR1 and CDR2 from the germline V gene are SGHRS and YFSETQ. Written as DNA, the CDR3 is TGCGCCAGCAGCAAAGGGACAAACCAAGAGACCCAGTACTTC. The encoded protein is CASSKGTNQETQYF.

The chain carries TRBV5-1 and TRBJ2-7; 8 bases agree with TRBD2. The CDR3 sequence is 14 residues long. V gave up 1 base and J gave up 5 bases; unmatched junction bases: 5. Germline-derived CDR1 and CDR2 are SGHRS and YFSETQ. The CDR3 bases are TGCGCCAGCAGCTTGTCTCACGGGGGGGACGAGCAGTACTTC. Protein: CASSLSHGGDEQYF.

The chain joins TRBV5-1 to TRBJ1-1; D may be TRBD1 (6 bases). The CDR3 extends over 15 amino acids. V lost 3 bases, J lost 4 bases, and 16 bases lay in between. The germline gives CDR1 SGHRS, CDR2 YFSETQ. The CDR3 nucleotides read TGCGCCAGCAGCTGGAACAGGGAAGTGGGCACTGAAGCTTTCTTT. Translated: CASSWNREVGTEAFF.

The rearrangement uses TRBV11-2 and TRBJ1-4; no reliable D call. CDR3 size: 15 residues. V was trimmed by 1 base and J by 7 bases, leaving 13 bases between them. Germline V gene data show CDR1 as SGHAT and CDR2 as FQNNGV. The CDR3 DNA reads TGTGCCAGCAGCTTAGTCGGGTTCGAGGCTGAAAAACTGTTTTTT. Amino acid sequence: CASSLVGFEAEKLFF.

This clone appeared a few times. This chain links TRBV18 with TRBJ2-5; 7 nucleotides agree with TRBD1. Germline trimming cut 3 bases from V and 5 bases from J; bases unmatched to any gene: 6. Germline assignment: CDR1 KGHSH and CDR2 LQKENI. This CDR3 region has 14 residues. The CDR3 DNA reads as TGTGCCAGCTCACCGTACAGGGGCGGCGAGACCCAGTACTTC. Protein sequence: CASSPYRGGETQYF.

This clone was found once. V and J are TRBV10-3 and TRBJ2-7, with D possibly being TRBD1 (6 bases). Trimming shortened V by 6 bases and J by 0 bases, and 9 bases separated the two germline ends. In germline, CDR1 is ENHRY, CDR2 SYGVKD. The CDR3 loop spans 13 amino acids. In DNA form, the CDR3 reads TGTGCCATCAGAGGGGACAACTCCTACGAGCAGTACTTC. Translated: CAIRGDNSYEQYF.

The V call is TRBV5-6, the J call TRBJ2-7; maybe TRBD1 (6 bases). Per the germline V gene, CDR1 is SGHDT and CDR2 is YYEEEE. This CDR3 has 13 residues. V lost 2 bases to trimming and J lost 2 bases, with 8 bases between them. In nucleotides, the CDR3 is TGTGCCAGCAGCTTTACAGGGACCTACGAGCAGTACTTC. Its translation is CASSFTGTYEQYF.

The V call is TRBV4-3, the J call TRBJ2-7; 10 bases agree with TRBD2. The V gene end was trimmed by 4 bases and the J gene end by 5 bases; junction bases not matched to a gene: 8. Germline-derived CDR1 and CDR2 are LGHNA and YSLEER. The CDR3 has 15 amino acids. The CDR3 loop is CASSPGVSGRDEQYF. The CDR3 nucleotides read TGCGCCAGCAGCCCCGGAGTGAGCGGGAGGGACGAGCAGTACTTC.

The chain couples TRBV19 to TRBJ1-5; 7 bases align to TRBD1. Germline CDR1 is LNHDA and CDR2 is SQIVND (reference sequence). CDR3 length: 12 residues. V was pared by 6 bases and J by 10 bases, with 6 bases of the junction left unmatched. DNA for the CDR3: TGTGCCAGTAGGGGGACAGCCGGCCCCCAGCATTTT. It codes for CASRGTAGPQHF. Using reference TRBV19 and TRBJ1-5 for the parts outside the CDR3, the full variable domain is DGGITQSPKYLFRKEGQNVTLSCEQNLNHDAMYWYRQDPGQGLRLIYYSQIVNDFQKGDIAEGYSVSREKKESFPLTVTSAQKNPTAFYLCASRGTAGPQHFGDGTRLSIL.

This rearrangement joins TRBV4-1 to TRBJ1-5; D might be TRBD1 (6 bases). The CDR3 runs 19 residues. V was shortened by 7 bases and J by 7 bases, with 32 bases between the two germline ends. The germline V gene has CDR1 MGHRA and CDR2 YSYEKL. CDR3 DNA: TGCGCCAGCACCACCGACGAGGGTCAGAAGAACCCAAGGGGGCAGCCCCAGCATTTT. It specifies CASTTDEGQKNPRGQPQHF.